This T cell receptor (beta chain) was captured by sequencing in a study of cytomegalovirus exposure and HLA in healthy donors. Study-wide findings and caveats: Sequencing probably produced one cluster of sequence variants that were highly shared. Most observed TCR sequences were rare, whereas some public TCRs were detected in many donors.

Vbeta (60) and Jbeta (13) primers were used in the PCR. Clones were sequenced by immunoSEQ multiplex PCR, and TCRdb holds only the in-frame ones, with some missing. The table lists 70,000 to 75,000 clones, with under 4% in the top ten. The junction had 8 bases not matched to a gene; V was cut back by 6 bases and J by 0 bases. CDR1 is LNHDA and CDR2 is SQIVND in the germline V gene (reference sequence). The CDR3 contains 16 residues. On this clone itself: As yet, its antigen is unknown.

This rearrangement joins TRBV19 to TRBJ2-7; 10 bases line up with TRBD2. This TCR was sampled from a female donor in good health and CMV-seropositive. The sequenced material came from PBMCs. In DNA, the CDR3 is TGTGCCAGTAGACGGGCCCAGCGGGGGGGCTCCTACGAGCAGTACTTC. The encoded protein is CASRRAQRGGSYEQYF.